These 24 T cell receptor beta chains were all obtained from the same sample, sequenced in a study of cytomegalovirus exposure and HLA in healthy donors. Primers for the PCR totalled 60 Vbeta and 13 Jbeta. Assay used: immunoSEQ multiplex PCR; TCRdb lists only in-frame clones, some missing. The table has some 180,000 clones, more than 75% seen once. The source material was PBMCs. The source is a man in his forties in good health and CMV-seronegative.

This sequence joins TRBV6-5 and TRBJ2-5; TRBD1 aligns across 9 bases. The V gene end was trimmed by 3 bases and the J gene end by 1 base; junction bases not matched to a gene: 6. Germline V CDR1 and CDR2: MNHEY, SVGAGI. This CDR3 is 16 amino acids long. CDR3 loop: CASSYATGGGQETQYF. The CDR3 nucleotides read TGTGCCAGCAGTTATGCAACAGGGGGCGGCCAAGAGACCCAGTACTTC.

The rearrangement uses TRBV7-9 and TRBJ2-7, with TRBD1 identical over 8 bases. The CDR3 is 13 residues long. With 6 bases clipped from V and 4 bases from J, the junction kept 5 bases outside the gene matches. CDR1 SEHNR and CDR2 FQNEAQ come from the germline V gene (reference sequence). CDR3 sequence reads: CASRTGDLYEQYF. CDR3 sequence (DNA): TGTGCCAGCAGGACAGGGGATCTTTACGAGCAGTACTTC. Supplemented by reference TRBV7-9 and TRBJ2-7, the full variable domain reads DTGVSQNPRHKITKRGQNVTFRCDPISEHNRLYWYRQTLGQGPEFLTYFQNEAQLEKSRLLSDRFSAERPKGSFSTLEIQRTEQGDSAMYLCASRTGDLYEQYFGPGTRLTVT.

This sequence joins TRBV7-2 and TRBJ1-5; D call uncertain. The CDR3 length is 13 residues. V lost 0 bases and J 3 bases, leaving 3 bases between the germline ends. Per germline, CDR1 SGHTA and CDR2 FQGNSA. CDR3 protein: CASSLALNQPQHF. CDR3 bases: TGTGCCAGCAGCTTAGCACTCAATCAGCCCCAGCATTTT.

A few counts support this clone. This rearrangement joins TRBV19 to TRBJ2-7, with 9 bases matching TRBD1. V lost 6 bases, J lost 5 bases, and 5 bases stayed unmatched. The CDR3 extends over 13 amino acids. Germline CDR1 and CDR2: LNHDA and SQIVND (reference sequence). The chain's CDR3 is CASRGTGTHEQYF. The CDR3 DNA sequence: TGTGCCAGTAGAGGGACAGGGACCCACGAGCAGTACTTC.

The rearrangement joins TRBV4-3 to TRBJ2-5, with D possibly matching TRBD2 (6 bases). Trimming took 4 bases from V and 1 from J, leaving 19 bases between them. The CDR3 loop spans 17 amino acids. The germline gives CDR1 LGHNA, CDR2 YSLEER. CDR3 DNA sequence: TGCGCCAGCAGCCCCTCGGGAGCGAGCAGGTCCCAAGAGACCCAGTACTTC. It yields the protein CASSPSGASRSQETQYF.

The chain combines TRBV28 with TRBJ1-1; possible D gene TRBD1, 5 bases. The CDR3 totals 14 residues. The germline CDR1 and CDR2 sequences are MDHEN and SYDVKM. Trimming removed 6 bases at V and 0 bases at J, with 11 bases between. In DNA, the CDR3 is TGTGCCAGCAGGGCAGGGAATTTGAACACTGAAGCTTTCTTT. The encoded protein is CASRAGNLNTEAFF.

In this sample, this clone turned up once. The chain recombines TRBV4-3 with TRBJ2-7; the D is unclear. Germline V gives CDR1 LGHNA, CDR2 YSLEER. The CDR3 has 14 residues. Between the trimmed V and J ends, which lost 0 bases and 2 bases, there was a span of 8 bases. The CDR3 loop is CASSQDWAAYEQYF. For the CDR3, the DNA is TGCGCCAGCAGCCAAGACTGGGCCGCCTACGAGCAGTACTTC.

The chain recombines TRBV27 with TRBJ2-1, with TRBD2 as a possible D gene (6 bases). There are 17 residues in the CDR3. Germline V gives CDR1 MNHEY, CDR2 SMNVEV (reference sequence). V shed 6 bases and J shed 4 bases, with 22 bases lying between them. The CDR3 DNA reads as TGTGCCAGCAGGTTAAGGGGAGGACTCCGAGCGTACAATGAGCAGTTCTTC. It specifies CASRLRGGLRAYNEQFF.

The chain has TRBV11-2 and TRBJ2-7; TRBD2 agrees at 9 bases. The CDR3 consists of 16 residues. Trimming took 5 bases from V and 6 from J; bases not matched to a gene: 14. Germline CDR1 SGHAT, CDR2 FQNNGV. The CDR3 DNA sequence: TGTGCCAGCAGCATCCGATCAAGCGGGAGGAGCGGCGAGCAGTACTTC. Translating it yields CASSIRSSGRSGEQYF.

CDR3 DNA: TGTGCCAGCAGCTCCCAGACTGGTTCTGGAAACACCATATATTTT. The encoded protein is CASSSQTGSGNTIYF. This chain uses TRBV7-2 with TRBJ1-3, with D unclear. Trimming took 4 bases from V and 1 from J, leaving 11 bases between them. This CDR3 comprises 15 residues. Germline CDR1 SGHTA, CDR2 FQGNSA.

This clone was found once. V usage is TRBV7-3 and J usage is TRBJ2-3, with 9 bases fitting TRBD1. Trimming cost V 5 bases and J 4 bases; bases outside gene matches: 4. Germline values: CDR1 SGHTA, CDR2 FQGTGA. This CDR3 region has 14 residues. The CDR3 bases are TGTGCCAGCAGCGCCCGGACAGGGGCAGATACGCAGTATTTT. Protein product: CASSARTGADTQYF. Based on the CDR3 plus reference TRBV7-3 and TRBJ2-3, the full variable domain is GAGVSQTPSNKVTEKGKYVELRCDPISGHTALYWYRQSLGQGPEFLIYFQGTGAADDSGLPNDRFFAVRPEGSVSTLKIQRTERGDSAVYLCASSARTGADTQYFGPGTRLTVL.

The chain employs TRBV5-4 and TRBJ2-7; D remains ambiguous. Germline assignment: CDR1 SGHNT and CDR2 YYREEE (reference sequence). The CDR3 covers 15 residues. Trimming took off 3 bases at V and 2 bases at J, with 15 bases between the two ends. The CDR3 bases are TGTGCCAGCAGCTCTCCCTCCGCAGATACCTACGAGCAGTACTTC. This codes for CASSSPSADTYEQYF.

The chain recombines TRBV6-7 with TRBJ1-6; 10 nucleotides match TRBD1. TRBV6-7 is designated an ORF whose function remains uncertain. Trimming took 3 bases from V and 12 from J; bases not matched to a gene: 8. The CDR3 consists of 15 residues. The CDR3 is CASSYWPGQGIPLHF. The CDR3 DNA sequence: TGTGCCAGCAGTTATTGGCCGGGACAGGGGATACCCCTCCACTTT.

J is TRBJ2-7 and V is TRBV11-2, with 8 bases lining up with TRBD1. V lost 0 bases to trimming and J lost 4 bases; unmatched junction nucleotides: 2. The germline gives CDR1 SGHAT, CDR2 FQNNGV. The CDR3 is 14 amino acids. In DNA, the CDR3 is TGTGCCAGCAGCTTAGAGCAGGGGGCATACGAGCAGTACTTC. It translates to CASSLEQGAYEQYF.

The CDR3 nucleotides are TGCGCCAGCTGGACAGGGGGTCCGATGGACGGCTACACCTTC. Translated, it gives CASWTGGPMDGYTF. The J gene is TRBJ1-2, the V gene TRBV4-1; TRBD1 matches at 10 bases. Germline V lookup: CDR1 MGHRA, CDR2 YSYEKL. The trim removed 8 bases at V and 8 bases at J, leaving 11 bases unmatched. The CDR3 covers 14 residues.

J is TRBJ2-2 and V is TRBV11-2; 7 nucleotides line up with TRBD2. CDR1 is SGHAT and CDR2 is FQNNGV in the germline V gene. V lost 1 base and J lost 2; bases outside the gene matches: 4. The CDR3 is 16 amino acids. The CDR3: CASSLVAGVNTGELFF. The CDR3 DNA reads TGTGCCAGCAGCTTAGTGGCGGGGGTCAACACCGGGGAGCTGTTTTTT.

The CDR3 spells CASSVESTAWGNTIYF. Written as DNA, the CDR3 is TGTGCCAGCAGCGTAGAGTCAACTGCCTGGGGAAACACCATATATTTT. The chain recombines TRBV9 with TRBJ1-3; D unclear. Germline CDR1 is SGDLS and CDR2 is YYNGEE. The V and J ends lost 0 bases and 4 bases respectively, with 14 bases between them. This CDR3 comprises 16 residues.

The chain is built from TRBV5-1 and TRBJ2-7; TRBD1 aligns across 9 bases. Germline V CDR1 and CDR2: SGHRS, YFSETQ. The CDR3 extends over 17 amino acids. With 4 bases clipped from V and 3 bases from J, the junction kept 14 bases outside the gene matches. CDR3: CASSRRSSGQGLYEQYF. DNA for the CDR3: TGCGCCAGCAGCCGACGCTCCTCGGGACAGGGACTCTACGAGCAGTACTTC. The whole variable domain, filled in from reference TRBV5-1 and TRBJ2-7, reads KAGVTQTPRYLIKTRGQQVTLSCSPISGHRSVSWYQQTPGQGLQFLFEYFSETQRNKGNFPGRFSGRQFSNSRSEMNVSTLELGDSALYLCASSRRSSGQGLYEQYFGPGTRLTVT.

The chain combines TRBV5-1 with TRBJ1-3, with D possibly being TRBD1 (5 bases). The CDR3 loop spans 15 amino acids. Germline CDR1 is SGHRS and CDR2 is YFSETQ. V was clipped by 5 bases and J by 4 bases, with 16 bases between them. CDR3 in amino acids: CASSRAREGGNTIYF. The DNA of the CDR3 is TGCGCCAGCAGTCGTGCCAGGGAAGGAGGAAACACCATATATTTT.

The chain couples TRBV28 to TRBJ1-3; the D is unclear. Germline assignment: CDR1 MDHEN and CDR2 SYDVKM. The CDR3 contains 16 residues. Deletions cut 3 bases from V and 0 bases from J, with 12 bases between. The CDR3 nucleotides read TGTGCCAGCAGTTTTATGCGGCGCCTCTCTGGAAACACCATATATTTT. It is translated as CASSFMRRLSGNTIYF.

The genes are TRBV29-1 and TRBJ2-1; TRBD2 aligns across 11 bases. V was clipped by 5 bases and J by 10 bases; unmatched bases: 7. This CDR3 is 13 amino acids long. The V gene's germline CDR1 is SQVTM and CDR2 ANQGSEA. As DNA, the CDR3 is TGCAGCGTTATACCGGGACTAGCGGTAGAGCAGTTCTTC. Its translation: CSVIPGLAVEQFF.

The V and J genes are TRBV9 and TRBJ1-6; the match to TRBD1 covers 9 bases. Germline trimming cut 3 bases from V and 9 bases from J; bases unmatched to any gene: 10. The germline CDR1 and CDR2 sequences are SGDLS and YYNGEE. The CDR3 length is 16 residues. The CDR3 here is CASSATGTGTSSPLHF. CDR3 coding DNA: TGTGCCAGCAGCGCGACCGGGACAGGGACGAGTTCACCCCTCCACTTT.

Worth noting for this clone: Different DNA sequences within this sample yield the same CDR3. The chain links TRBV15 to TRBJ2-1, with D tentatively TRBD2 (6 bases). The germline V gene has CDR1 LNHNV and CDR2 YYDKDF (reference sequence). The CDR3 spans 15 residues. V lost 1 base and J lost 2, with 9 bases in between. CDR3 sequence reads: CATSRGGGAYNEQFF. As DNA, the CDR3 is TGTGCCACCAGCAGAGGGGGCGGGGCCTACAATGAGCAGTTCTTC.

The rearrangement uses TRBV30 and TRBJ1-2; D remains unclear. Trimming cost V 4 bases and J 0 bases, with 9 bases left between them. CDR1 and CDR2 (germline): GTSNPN, SVGIG (reference sequence). This CDR3 has 13 residues. The CDR3 loop reads CAWTQTANYGYTF. The CDR3 DNA reads as TGTGCCTGGACTCAAACAGCTAACTATGGCTACACCTTC.